Below, 5 T cell receptor beta chains from the same sample are listed, as sequenced in a study of T cell changes during pregnancy in multiple sclerosis. The data were produced by immunoSEQ multiplex PCR, yet TCRdb's version contains in-frame clones alone and is incomplete. The data contain about 77,000 clones, about 93% of them singletons. Sequencing used peripheral blood, obtained after pregnancy. The receptor set was obtained from a female donor in good health, enrolled as a control in a pregnancy study.

The V call is TRBV11-2, the J call TRBJ2-7; D might be TRBD2 (6 bases). CDR1 and CDR2 from the germline V gene are SGHAT and FQNNGV. V was clipped by 3 bases and J by 4 bases, with 13 bases between them. The CDR3 covers 14 residues. The CDR3 region has the DNA TGTGCCAGCAGCTTGGGGACTGGAAAATACGAGCAGTACTTC. It codes for CASSLGTGKYEQYF.

CDR3 in DNA: TGTGCCAGCAGTTGGGGGGGGGCTGGCAATCAGCCCCAGCATTTT. Protein: CASSWGGAGNQPQHF. The chain employs TRBV5-8 and TRBJ1-5; D may be TRBD1 (6 bases). The CDR3 contains 15 residues. V lost 5 bases, J lost 2 bases, and 14 bases lay in between. The V gene's germline CDR1 is SGHTS and CDR2 YDEGEE.

The genes are TRBV5-6 and TRBJ2-5; the D gene is possibly TRBD2 (5 bases). V lost 0 bases, J lost 1 base, and 10 bases lay in between. The CDR3 loop spans 15 amino acids. Germline CDR1 is SGHDT and CDR2 is YYEEEE. In nucleotides, the CDR3 is TGTGCCAGCAGCTTGGTTAGCGCCGCCCAAGAGACCCAGTACTTC. Amino acid sequence: CASSLVSAAQETQYF.

The chain combines TRBV9 with TRBJ2-7; 7 positions agree with TRBD1. V was clipped by 2 bases and J by 0 bases; unmatched bases: 5. This CDR3 is 15 amino acids long. Germline V gene data show CDR1 as SGDLS and CDR2 as YYNGEE. The chain's CDR3 is CASSVAGGDSYEQYF. Written as DNA, the CDR3 is TGTGCCAGCAGCGTCGCAGGGGGTGACTCCTACGAGCAGTACTTC. The variable domain in full, completed from reference TRBV9 and TRBJ2-7, reads DSGVTQTPKHLITATGQRVTLRCSPRSGDLSVYWYQQSLDQGLQFLIQYYNGEERAKGNILERFSAQQFPDLHSELNLSSLELGDSALYFCASSVAGGDSYEQYFGPGTRLTVT.

In its sample, this clone was seen a few times. This chain links TRBV6-1 with TRBJ2-3, with a possible D match to TRBD2 (6 bases). CDR1 is MNHNS and CDR2 is SASEGT in the germline V gene. The V and J ends lost 4 bases and 2 bases respectively, with 13 bases between them. CDR3 size: 15 residues. The CDR3 reads CASSVGGMITDTQYF. CDR3 nucleotides: TGTGCCAGCAGTGTGGGCGGGATGATCACAGATACGCAGTATTTT.